These 28 T cell receptor beta chains were sequenced from one sample in a study of OX40 agonist ivuxolimab in advanced cancers. Sequencing was performed with immunoSEQ multiplex PCR; in TCRdb, only in-frame clones are kept and a portion is missing. The data contain 70,000 or so clones, just over 85% of them seen just once; the ten biggest clones take up over 2%. The sequencing here drew on CD4+ or CD8+ T cells sorted from blood, taken in a trial of the OX40 agonist ivuxolimab. The receptor source for this set is an adult with an advanced solid tumor such as melanoma, head and neck, liver or kidney cancer.

This sequence joins TRBV10-3 and TRBJ2-3; D may be TRBD2 (5 bases). The V end was cut by 0 bases, the J end by 4 bases, with 14 bases between. The germline V gene has CDR1 ENHRY and CDR2 SYGVKD. The CDR3 consists of 16 residues. The CDR3 DNA reads as TGTGCCATCAGTGAGTCGAAATCGGGGTGGGCAGATACGCAGTATTTT. It specifies CAISESKSGWADTQYF.

This chain links TRBV5-8 with TRBJ2-5; no reliable D call. The CDR3 sequence is 13 residues long. Trimming removed 0 bases at V and 3 bases at J, with 6 bases between. Per germline, CDR1 SGHTS and CDR2 YDEGEE. CDR3 DNA sequence: TGTGCCAGCAGCTTGGATAAGGAAGAGACCCAGTACTTC. It is translated as CASSLDKEETQYF.

The rearrangement uses TRBV4-1 and TRBJ2-1, with D hard to call. The V end lost 5 bases, the J end lost 7 bases, and 6 bases lay between the germline ends. The germline gives CDR1 MGHRA, CDR2 YSYEKL. The CDR3 covers 11 residues. The CDR3 nucleotides are TGCGCCAGCAGCGCAAGGAATGAGCAGTTCTTC. It translates to CASSARNEQFF.

The chain carries TRBV5-1 and TRBJ1-3, with no clear D. Trimming took off 4 bases at V and 4 bases at J, with 12 bases between the two ends. The V gene's germline CDR1 is SGHRS and CDR2 YFSETQ. The CDR3 runs to 14 residues. In DNA form, the CDR3 reads TGCGCCAGCAGCCCGGAGTGGTCCGGAAACACCATATATTTT. Amino acid sequence: CASSPEWSGNTIYF.

This sequence joins TRBV5-4 and TRBJ2-1, with 7 positions matching TRBD1. The V segment lost 4 bases and the J segment 1 base; nucleotides outside the gene matches: 5. CDR1 and CDR2 (germline): SGHNT, YYREEE (reference sequence). CDR3 length: 15 amino acids. CDR3 bases: TGTGCCAGCAGCCCCGACAGGGCGTCCTACAATGAGCAGTTCTTC. Translated, it gives CASSPDRASYNEQFF.

The chain joins TRBV25-1 to TRBJ2-1, with D tentatively TRBD1 or TRBD2 (8 bases each). With 8 bases removed from V and 4 bases from J, the gap between germline ends came to 18 bases. The germline CDR1 and CDR2 sequences are MGHDK and SYGVNS. This CDR3 has 15 residues. DNA for the CDR3: TGTGCCAGCGCCGGGAGGGACAGGCAATACAATGAGCAGTTCTTC. Amino acid sequence: CASAGRDRQYNEQFF.

This chain links TRBV19 with TRBJ2-3, with 7 bases identical to TRBD1. V was clipped by 4 bases and J by 2 bases; unmatched bases: 6. Germline loops: CDR1 LNHDA, CDR2 SQIVND (reference sequence). This CDR3 has 15 amino acids. CDR3 bases: TGTGCCAGTAGTAGGGACAGAAGATACACAGATACGCAGTATTTT. It is translated as CASSRDRRYTDTQYF. The full variable domain, its missing parts supplied by reference TRBV19 and TRBJ2-3, is DGGITQSPKYLFRKEGQNVTLSCEQNLNHDAMYWYRQDPGQGLRLIYYSQIVNDFQKGDIAEGYSVSREKKESFPLTVTSAQKNPTAFYLCASSRDRRYTDTQYFGPGTRLTVL.

The chain couples TRBV28 to TRBJ2-1, with 7 bases matching TRBD2. This CDR3 spans 11 amino acids. CDR1 MDHEN and CDR2 SYDVKM come from the germline V gene. The V gene end was trimmed by 6 bases and the J gene end by 15 bases; junction bases not matched to a gene: 8. CDR3 sequence reads: CASRARGEGFF. The CDR3 DNA sequence: TGTGCCAGCAGGGCCCGGGGGGAGGGGTTCTTC.

V is TRBV14 and J is TRBJ2-3; D remains ambiguous. The length of the CDR3 is 14 residues. V shed 3 bases and J shed 6 bases, with 13 bases lying between them. Germline V gene sequence: CDR1 SGHDN, CDR2 FVKESK. The chain's CDR3 is CASSQSWPPDTQYF. CDR3 DNA sequence: TGTGCCAGCAGCCAGTCCTGGCCACCGGATACGCAGTATTTT.

The chain uses TRBV6-1 and TRBJ2-7; TRBD2 aligns across 7 bases. The CDR3 spans 12 residues. Per germline, CDR1 MNHNS and CDR2 SASEGT. The ends lost 8 bases at V and 4 bases at J; junction bases unmatched: 5. CDR3 in amino acids: CASGRERYEQYF. The CDR3, as DNA: TGTGCCAGCGGGCGGGAGAGGTACGAGCAGTACTTC.

The genes are TRBV2 and TRBJ2-4; D perhaps matches TRBD2 (6 bases). V lost 3 bases and J 0 bases, leaving 9 bases between the germline ends. The CDR3 sequence is 15 residues long. Per germline, CDR1 SNHLY and CDR2 FYNNEI. The DNA for the CDR3 is TGTGCCAGCAGTGACGGGAGCCTAGCCAAAAACATTCAGTACTTC. This codes for CASSDGSLAKNIQYF.

The chain is built from TRBV5-4 and TRBJ2-5, with 7 nucleotides matching TRBD1. V lost 0 bases, J lost 4 bases, and 3 bases stayed unmatched. CDR1 is SGHNT, CDR2 YYREEE, per germline (reference sequence). The CDR3 has 14 amino acids. The CDR3 coding sequence is TGTGCCAGCAGCTTGGTCGACAGGGCAGAGACCCAGTACTTC. It codes for CASSLVDRAETQYF.

The rearrangement links TRBV19 to TRBJ1-5, with D possibly TRBD1 on 5 matching bases. V lost 3 bases and J 4 bases, leaving 13 bases between the germline ends. The germline V gene has CDR1 LNHDA and CDR2 SQIVND (reference sequence). The CDR3 is 15 residues long. The CDR3 nucleotides are TGTGCCAGTAGTATTAGGGGTTCCCATAATCAGCCCCAGCATTTT. Protein: CASSIRGSHNQPQHF.

V usage is TRBV18 and J usage is TRBJ2-2; no reliable D call. The germline CDR1 and CDR2 sequences are KGHSH and LQKENI. Trimming took 2 bases from V and 6 from J, leaving 4 bases between them. CDR3 length equals 12 residues. The CDR3 is CASSPDAGELFF. CDR3 bases: TGTGCCAGCTCACCAGACGCCGGGGAGCTGTTTTTT.

This sequence joins TRBV6-6 and TRBJ1-5; D gene ambiguous. The CDR3 has 15 amino acids. V was pared by 4 bases and J by 2 bases, with 12 bases between. Germline assignment: CDR1 MNHNY and CDR2 SVGAGI (reference sequence). DNA of the CDR3: TGTGCCAGCAGTTCGACGGGATTTGGCAATCAGCCCCAGCATTTT. Encoded protein: CASSSTGFGNQPQHF.

The V and J genes are TRBV12-5 and TRBJ2-7; 9 positions agree with TRBD1. Germline CDR1 is LGHNT and CDR2 is FRNRAP. CDR3 length: 16 residues. V was pared by 0 bases and J by 2 bases, with 5 bases of the junction left unmatched. The CDR3 protein is CASGLVHRGQTYEQYF. Here the CDR3 DNA reads TGTGCTAGTGGTTTGGTGCACAGGGGGCAAACCTACGAGCAGTACTTC.

This clone was detected once. This chain links TRBV2 with TRBJ1-1; 8 bases line up with TRBD1. The CDR3 has 14 amino acids. V shed 6 bases and J 6 bases; nucleotides not matched to a gene: 9. Germline CDR1 SNHLY, CDR2 FYNNEI. As DNA, the CDR3 is TGTGCCAGCAGCTCCACAGGGGGTTTGTCTGAAGCTTTCTTT. Translation gives CASSSTGGLSEAFF.

The chain combines TRBV7-8 with TRBJ1-1; D unresolved. V dropped 4 bases and J dropped 4 bases, with 10 bases sitting between them. The CDR3 is made up of 13 amino acids. The germline CDR1 and CDR2 sequences are SGHVS and FQNEAQ. CDR3 nucleotide sequence: TGTGCCAGCAGCTCACGAGTTCGCACTGAAGCTTTCTTT. Translating it yields CASSSRVRTEAFF.

The chain carries TRBV5-1 and TRBJ1-3; 8 bases map to TRBD1. The V gene's germline CDR1 is SGHRS and CDR2 YFSETQ. J lost 2 bases, V lost 3 bases, and 4 bases had no gene match. CDR3 size: 15 residues. The CDR3 reads CASSSQGDPGNTIYF. In nucleotides, the CDR3 is TGCGCCAGCAGCTCACAGGGGGATCCTGGAAACACCATATATTTT.

The chain recombines TRBV4-3 with TRBJ2-1; 9 bases fit TRBD2. The CDR3 length is 17 residues. The germline gives CDR1 LGHNA, CDR2 YSLEER. The V segment lost 0 bases and the J segment 3 bases; nucleotides outside the gene matches: 6. The CDR3 loop is CASSQEAASGDYNEQFF. As DNA, the CDR3 is TGCGCCAGCAGCCAAGAGGCCGCTAGCGGGGACTACAATGAGCAGTTCTTC.

The chain uses TRBV6-1 and TRBJ2-2, with TRBD1 identical over 8 bases. The CDR3 is made up of 14 amino acids. J was trimmed by 5 bases and V by 7 bases; bases with no gene match: 6. Germline V gives CDR1 MNHNS, CDR2 SASEGT. CDR3 protein: CASIRDRSTGELFF. The DNA of the CDR3 is TGTGCCAGCATCCGGGACAGGTCTACCGGGGAGCTGTTTTTT.

The V gene is TRBV7-2, the J gene TRBJ2-1; D is undetermined. Germline CDR1 reads SGHTA; CDR2 reads FQGNSA. Trimming pared 2 bases from V and 14 bases from J, leaving 13 bases between. This CDR3 is built from 12 residues. CDR3 sequence: CASSLLLLDKFF. The CDR3, as DNA: TGTGCCAGCAGCTTACTTTTGTTAGACAAGTTCTTC. Full variable domain (outside the CDR3, taken from reference TRBV7-2 and TRBJ2-1): GAGVSQSPSNKVTEKGKDVELRCDPISGHTALYWYRQSLGQGLEFLIYFQGNSAPDKSGLPSDRFSAERTGGSVSTLTIQRTQQEDSAVYLCASSLLLLDKFFGPGTRLTVL.

The sample holds one count of this clone. The junction departs from the called germline gene at one end, perhaps through a read error. The chain uses TRBV7-9 and TRBJ2-1; 9 nucleotides align to TRBD2. The CDR3 has 15 residues. Germline values: CDR1 SEHNR, CDR2 FQNEAQ (reference sequence). CDR3 nucleotides: TGTGCCAGCAGTTTAGCGGGAGATCCCATCGATGGGCAGTTCTTC. Translation: CASSLAGDPIDGQFF.

The chain is built from TRBV2 and TRBJ2-5, with D perhaps TRBD1 (5 bases). This CDR3 has 15 residues. Germline CDR1 reads SNHLY; CDR2 reads FYNNEI. With 5 bases removed from V and 7 bases from J, the gap between germline ends came to 20 bases. CDR3 in amino acids: CASSMQGILIGTQYF. CDR3 DNA: TGTGCCAGCAGTATGCAGGGCATACTTATAGGGACCCAGTACTTC.

This clone was detected only a few times. This rearrangement joins TRBV19 to TRBJ1-1; 11 bases are a match to TRBD1. Germline V gene sequence: CDR1 LNHDA, CDR2 SQIVND (reference sequence). V was clipped by 9 bases and J by 10 bases; unmatched bases: 10. This CDR3 spans 13 amino acids. CDR3 sequence (DNA): TGTGCCAGCATCTTGGACAGGGGGCTCTCAGCTTTCTTT. Amino acids: CASILDRGLSAFF.

The gene calls are TRBV7-2 and TRBJ2-5; 12 bases align to TRBD2. This CDR3 region has 13 residues. Germline CDR1 and CDR2: SGHTA and FQGNSA. V lost 5 bases and J lost 8; bases outside the gene matches: 3. CDR3 bases: TGTGCCAGCAGCGGCGGACTAGCGGGAACCCAGTACTTC. Translated, it gives CASSGGLAGTQYF.

This chain connects TRBV7-2 to TRBJ1-1; 8 bases agree with TRBD1. V dropped 4 bases and J dropped 6; count of bases not matched to a gene: 4. This CDR3 spans 13 amino acids. CDR1 is SGHTA, CDR2 FQGNSA, per germline. CDR3 in amino acids: CASSSGQVAEAFF. In nucleotides, the CDR3 is TGTGCCAGCAGCTCGGGACAGGTGGCTGAAGCTTTCTTT.

The chain combines TRBV27 with TRBJ2-1; perhaps TRBD2 as D (6 bases). This CDR3 spans 15 amino acids. Germline lookup yields CDR1 MNHEY and CDR2 SMNVEV (reference sequence). Deletions cut 3 bases from V and 7 bases from J, with 16 bases between. CDR3 residues: CASSFPLRGGNEQFF. As DNA, the CDR3 is TGTGCCAGCAGTTTCCCTTTGCGTGGAGGGAATGAGCAGTTCTTC.